This T cell receptor beta chain was documented in a study of OX40 agonist ivuxolimab in advanced cancers. There are 13 residues in the CDR3. Per the germline V gene, CDR1 is SGHTA and CDR2 is FQGNSA. The germline V and J ends were trimmed by 5 bases and 5 bases, with 12 bases remaining between them. The protocol was immunoSEQ multiplex PCR, while the TCRdb copy is restricted to in-frame clones and leaves out a portion. Altogether some 41,000 clones are present, just under 90% being singletons, with the ten largest covering 6%. This chain joins TRBV7-2 and TRBJ1-1, with no clear D. The material was CD4+ or CD8+ T cells sorted from blood, obtained in a trial of the OX40 agonist ivuxolimab. This TCR was sampled from an adult with an advanced solid tumor such as melanoma, head and neck, liver or kidney cancer. The CDR3 reads CASSPTLGTEAFF. For the CDR3, the DNA is TGTGCCAGCAGCCCGACCTTAGGGACTGAAGCTTTCTTT.